The rows below give T cell receptor beta chains drawn from one sample of a study of blood T cell repertoires in COVID-19. Measured with immunoSEQ multiplex PCR; TCRdb has only the in-frame clones, and not every one. Among 250,000 or so clones listed, 83% were seen once. Specimen: PBMCs or T cells enriched from blood (not recorded which). The receptors stem from a woman in her thirties or forties who had been exposed to COVID-19. Both conserved end residues are part of each CDR3. The D gene is left open where the match is weak. The size of a clone is reported for some rows only, either as once, few or many, or as a class for expanded clones.

d_call: NA; clone_size: NA; j_call: TRBJ1-2; v_call: TRBV6-5; cdr3_nt: TGTGCCAGCAGTTACGACAGGCTCGGCTATGGCTACACCTTC; cdr3_aa: CASSYDRLGYGYTF
d_call: NA; clone_size: NA; j_call: TRBJ2-1; v_call: TRBV6-5; cdr3_nt: TGTGCCAGCCAGACAGGCAATGAGCAGTTCTTC; cdr3_aa: CASQTGNEQFF
d_call: TRBD2; clone_size: NA; j_call: TRBJ2-7; v_call: TRBV6-5; cdr3_nt: TGTGCCAGCAGTTACTACGGACTAGCGTCCGAGCAGTACTTC; cdr3_aa: CASSYYGLASEQYF
d_call: TRBD1; clone_size: NA; j_call: TRBJ2-7; v_call: TRBV7-9; cdr3_nt: TGTGCCAGCAGCACCAGTGCCTGGACAGGGGGGTCCTACGAGCAGTACTTC; cdr3_aa: CASSTSAWTGGSYEQYF
d_call: NA; clone_size: NA; j_call: TRBJ1-6; v_call: TRBV5-8; cdr3_nt: TGTGCCAGCAGCTTAATGACTGAGAGCTCCTATAATTCACCCCTCCACTTT; cdr3_aa: CASSLMTESSYNSPLHF
d_call: TRBD1; clone_size: NA; j_call: TRBJ2-3; v_call: TRBV7-2; cdr3_nt: TGTGCCAGCAGCCGGGACAGGGGTTGGGATACGCAGTATTTT; cdr3_aa: CASSRDRGWDTQYF
d_call: TRBD2; clone_size: few; j_call: TRBJ2-7; v_call: TRBV20-1; cdr3_nt: TGCAGTGCTAGTCACAGCGGGGGAGGCGCCTACGAGCAGTACTTC; cdr3_aa: CSASHSGGGAYEQYF
d_call: TRBD1; clone_size: NA; j_call: TRBJ1-2; v_call: TRBV5-1; cdr3_nt: TGCGCCAGCAGCTTGACTACGACAGGGGGGGATGGCTACACCTTC; cdr3_aa: CASSLTTTGGDGYTF
d_call: TRBD1; clone_size: NA; j_call: TRBJ1-3; v_call: TRBV10-1; cdr3_nt: TGCGCCAGCAAAAACAGGGGCCTCTCTGGAAACACCATATATTTT; cdr3_aa: CASKNRGLSGNTIYF
d_call: TRBD2; clone_size: NA; j_call: TRBJ2-2; v_call: TRBV7-2; cdr3_nt: TGTGCCAGCAGACTCATTTCGGGGGGGAACACCGGGGAGCTGTTTTTT; cdr3_aa: CASRLISGGNTGELFF
d_call: TRBD2; clone_size: NA; j_call: TRBJ2-5; v_call: TRBV30; cdr3_nt: TGTGCCTGGAGTCCAGCGGGGGAAGAGACCCAGTACTTC; cdr3_aa: CAWSPAGEETQYF
d_call: NA; clone_size: few; j_call: TRBJ1-6; v_call: TRBV7-3; cdr3_nt: TGTGCCAGCAGCTTAAAGGGAGGGCAGAATCTTTCCCTATTTCGAAATTCACCCCTCCACTTT; cdr3_aa: CASSLKGGQNLSLFRNSPLHF
d_call: NA; clone_size: once; j_call: TRBJ1-6; v_call: TRBV2; cdr3_nt: TGTGCCAGCAGGGAGCGGGAGGATTCACCCCTCCACTTT; cdr3_aa: CASREREDSPLHF
d_call: TRBD2; clone_size: NA; j_call: TRBJ2-1; v_call: TRBV6-5; cdr3_nt: TGTGCCAGCAGGGGGGGGTACTCCTACAATGAGCAGTTCTTC; cdr3_aa: CASRGGYSYNEQFF
d_call: NA; clone_size: once; j_call: TRBJ1-2; v_call: TRBV12-3/TRBV12-4; cdr3_nt: TGTGCCAGCAGTTGGGAGGATGACTATGGCTACACCTTC; cdr3_aa: CASSWEDDYGYTF
d_call: NA; clone_size: NA; j_call: TRBJ1-3; v_call: TRBV7-6; cdr3_nt: TGTGCCAGCAGCTTGGGGCCGTTAACAGGCCTTAACTCTGGAAACACCATATATTTT; cdr3_aa: CASSLGPLTGLNSGNTIYF
d_call: TRBD1; clone_size: once; j_call: TRBJ1-5; v_call: TRBV29-1; cdr3_nt: TGCAGCGGGTGGCAGGGGGCCGGTCAGCCCCAGCATTTT; cdr3_aa: CSGWQGAGQPQHF
d_call: TRBD1; clone_size: NA; j_call: TRBJ1-2; v_call: TRBV7-2; cdr3_nt: TGTGCCAGCAGCATGACAGGGGGCGACTATGGCTACACCTTC; cdr3_aa: CASSMTGGDYGYTF
d_call: NA; clone_size: NA; j_call: TRBJ1-5; v_call: TRBV6-2/TRBV6-3; cdr3_nt: TGTGCCAGCAGTTTGAGGAGGGCCACTAATAGCAATCAGCCCCAGCATTTT; cdr3_aa: CASSLRRATNSNQPQHF
d_call: NA; clone_size: NA; j_call: TRBJ1-1; v_call: TRBV14; cdr3_nt: TGTGCCAGCAGCCCAGGCTGGGGGGGGCGAGATACTGAAGCTTTCTTT; cdr3_aa: CASSPGWGGRDTEAFF
d_call: NA; clone_size: NA; j_call: TRBJ2-1; v_call: TRBV27; cdr3_nt: TGTGCCAGCAGTTGGGGGACTTCCCTTGGGGATGAACAGTTCTTC; cdr3_aa: CASSWGTSLGDEQFF
d_call: NA; clone_size: NA; j_call: TRBJ1-5; v_call: TRBV4-1; cdr3_nt: TGCGCCAGCAGCCAAGATTGGCAGACACGGCAGCCCCAGCATTTT; cdr3_aa: CASSQDWQTRQPQHF
d_call: NA; clone_size: once; j_call: TRBJ1-2; v_call: TRBV5-8; cdr3_nt: TGTGCCAGCAGCTTCCGGGGGTCTGGCTATGGCTACACCTTC; cdr3_aa: CASSFRGSGYGYTF
d_call: TRBD2; clone_size: NA; j_call: TRBJ2-7; v_call: TRBV9; cdr3_nt: TGTGCCAGCAGCACCCGACTAGCGGGAGACTTCTACGAGCAGTACTTC; cdr3_aa: CASSTRLAGDFYEQYF
d_call: NA; clone_size: NA; j_call: TRBJ2-5; v_call: TRBV6-6; cdr3_nt: TGTGCCAGCAGTAACGATCCCGGGGGCCAAGAGACCCAGTACTTC; cdr3_aa: CASSNDPGGQETQYF
d_call: TRBD1; clone_size: NA; j_call: TRBJ2-7; v_call: TRBV6-5; cdr3_nt: TGTGCCAGCAGTTACACAGGGGGCGAGTACGAGCAGTACTTC; cdr3_aa: CASSYTGGEYEQYF
d_call: NA; clone_size: NA; j_call: TRBJ1-3; v_call: TRBV15; cdr3_nt: TGTGCCACCAGCAGAGATCGGGGGGCCAGGTCTGGAAACACCATATATTTT; cdr3_aa: CATSRDRGARSGNTIYF
d_call: NA; clone_size: NA; j_call: TRBJ1-2; v_call: TRBV9; cdr3_nt: TGTGCCAGCAGCGTAGTCGGTTCCCATGGCTACACCTTC; cdr3_aa: CASSVVGSHGYTF
d_call: TRBD1; clone_size: NA; j_call: TRBJ1-4; v_call: TRBV7-8; cdr3_nt: TGTGCCAGCAGCTTAGGCGCCGGAGACAGGGCTAATGAAAAACTGTTTTTT; cdr3_aa: CASSLGAGDRANEKLFF
d_call: TRBD2; clone_size: NA; j_call: TRBJ2-1; v_call: TRBV27; cdr3_nt: TGTGCCAGCACCCTTGTAGCGGGGGGTAACAATGAGCAGTTCTTC; cdr3_aa: CASTLVAGGNNEQFF
d_call: TRBD1; clone_size: few; j_call: TRBJ1-4; v_call: TRBV6-4; cdr3_nt: TGTGCCAGCGGCCGGACAGGGCCGATCTCCACTAATGAAAAACTGTTTTTT; cdr3_aa: CASGRTGPISTNEKLFF
d_call: TRBD1; clone_size: NA; j_call: TRBJ1-2; v_call: TRBV11-2; cdr3_nt: TGTGCCAGCAGCTCGCACACAGGGGGCTATGGCTACACCTTC; cdr3_aa: CASSSHTGGYGYTF
d_call: NA; clone_size: NA; j_call: TRBJ1-5; v_call: TRBV2; cdr3_nt: TGTGCCAGCAGTCCGGACAGAGATAGCAATCAGCCCCAGCATTTT; cdr3_aa: CASSPDRDSNQPQHF
d_call: TRBD1; clone_size: NA; j_call: TRBJ2-7; v_call: TRBV19; cdr3_nt: TGTGCCAGTAGCCTCGGACAGGGGGAAATATACGAGCAGTACTTC; cdr3_aa: CASSLGQGEIYEQYF
d_call: NA; clone_size: NA; j_call: TRBJ2-3; v_call: TRBV5-6; cdr3_nt: TGTGCCAGCAGCTTCAGGGCAGACAGCACAGATACGCAGTATTTT; cdr3_aa: CASSFRADSTDTQYF
d_call: NA; clone_size: NA; j_call: TRBJ2-3; v_call: TRBV5-4; cdr3_nt: TGTGCCAGCAGCCCGAGGGCAGGAAAGAGCGGGGATACGCAGTATTTT; cdr3_aa: CASSPRAGKSGDTQYF
d_call: TRBD1; clone_size: NA; j_call: TRBJ2-2; v_call: TRBV6-2/TRBV6-3; cdr3_nt: TGTGCCAGCAGTCCCATGCAAGGAAGGACAGGGTCGACCGGGGAGCTGTTTTTT; cdr3_aa: CASSPMQGRTGSTGELFF
d_call: NA; clone_size: NA; j_call: TRBJ2-1; v_call: TRBV19; cdr3_nt: TGTGCCAGTAGGGCCAGTTACAATGAGCAGTTCTTC; cdr3_aa: CASRASYNEQFF
d_call: NA; clone_size: NA; j_call: TRBJ2-7; v_call: TRBV12-3/TRBV12-4; cdr3_nt: TGTGCCAGCGGTGTAGGGCCCTACGAGCAGTACTTC; cdr3_aa: CASGVGPYEQYF
d_call: TRBD2; clone_size: NA; j_call: TRBJ2-3; v_call: TRBV11-1; cdr3_nt: TGTGCCAGCAGCTTAGTAGCGGGGGGGCTGACAGATACGCAGTATTTT; cdr3_aa: CASSLVAGGLTDTQYF
d_call: TRBD1; clone_size: NA; j_call: TRBJ1-2; v_call: TRBV7-9; cdr3_nt: TGTGCCAGCAGCTTAGTTGAGGGGGCGAGCGGAAATGGCTACACCTTC; cdr3_aa: CASSLVEGASGNGYTF
d_call: TRBD1; clone_size: NA; j_call: TRBJ1-1; v_call: TRBV2; cdr3_nt: TGTGCCAGCAGTGATTTGACAGGGAGAGCTTTCTTT; cdr3_aa: CASSDLTGRAFF
d_call: NA; clone_size: NA; j_call: TRBJ2-2; v_call: TRBV9; cdr3_nt: TGTGCCAGCAGCGTAGGACAACCCTACACCGGGGAGCTGTTTTTT; cdr3_aa: CASSVGQPYTGELFF
d_call: TRBD1; clone_size: NA; j_call: TRBJ1-2; v_call: TRBV3-1/TRBV3-2; cdr3_nt: TGTGCCAGCAGCCCGGACAGGGAGGCGAGGGGCTACACCTTC; cdr3_aa: CASSPDREARGYTF
d_call: TRBD1; clone_size: NA; j_call: TRBJ2-7; v_call: TRBV28; cdr3_nt: TGTGCCAGCAGTTTCTCCGACAGGGGAGAGCAGTACTTC; cdr3_aa: CASSFSDRGEQYF